This TCR beta chain emerged from a study of neurological immune-mediated disorders. By 5'RACE with 10-nucleotide random UMIs, the cDNA was made. MiXCR was run by TCRdb on the 5' RACE reads, yielding one entry per CDR3 protein. Here the sample spans about 60,000 distinct CDR3 sequences, less than 5% being singletons. This clonotype was seen many times. Its target is unknown. Study-wide results and limits: Phylogenetic grouping placed 18 of 34 multiple sclerosis patients' repertoires in one related-CDR3 cluster, a possible signature.

Germline V lookup: CDR1 SGHRS, CDR2 YFSETQ. Trimming shortened V by 3 bases and J by 10 bases, and 11 bases separated the two germline ends. This CDR3 has 12 residues. V usage is TRBV5-1 and J usage is TRBJ2-1; TRBD2 might be the D (5 bases). The sequence was obtained from a man over 45 with multiple sclerosis. The sequencing input was PBMCs. The CDR3 here is CASSSLLDEQFF. CDR3 sequence (DNA): TGCGCCAGCAGCTCGTTACTAGACGAGCAGTTCTTC.